This T cell receptor (beta chain) is drawn from a study of breast tumors, draining lymph nodes, adjacent tissues. Regarding the study as a whole: Compared with lymph nodes, tumors were less diverse; compared with nontumor tissue, more. Data only fit, rather than demonstrated, lymph node origin of most tumor T cells.

TCRdb reanalysed the multiplex PCR reads using MiXCR and keeps one entry per CDR3 protein. The sample lists fewer than 85,000 distinct CDR3 sequences; roughly 19% were seen once. CDR3 length: 12 residues. Germline loops: CDR1 SGHVS, CDR2 FQNEAQ. V was clipped by 1 base and J by 4 bases, with 5 bases between them. Breast cancer patients provided tissue from their axillary draining lymph nodes. This clonotype was picked up many times. Antigen: not known. The chain employs TRBV7-8 and TRBJ2-7; D ambiguous. The sequencing input was axillary lymph node tissue. The clonotype comes from a female donor with breast cancer. Some clones in this sample may be carry-over from other donors' samples. For the CDR3, the DNA is TGTGCCAGCAGCTTAGTAGAATACGAGCAGTACTTC. Its translation: CASSLVEYEQYF.